The clone carrying this T cell receptor (beta chain) turned up a few times. The data derive from a study of blood T cell repertoires in COVID-19. Assay used: immunoSEQ multiplex PCR; TCRdb lists only in-frame clones, some missing. The sample lists about 370,000 clones; around 92% were seen once. Everyone who took part was 18 to 89 years old, and they came from about two dozen US areas. This receptor was identified in a woman aged 25 to 39 who had recovered from COVID-19. The sample was PBMCs or T cells enriched from blood (not recorded which).

The CDR3 region is CASSLRAASGRYEQYF. In DNA, the CDR3 is TGTGCCAGCAGCTTAAGAGCGGCTAGCGGCCGCTACGAGCAGTACTTC. The V call is TRBV7-6, the J call TRBJ2-7, with TRBD2 identical over 7 bases. In germline, CDR1 is SGHVS, CDR2 FNYEAQ. The CDR3 is 16 amino acids. J lost 3 bases, V lost 2 bases, and 10 bases had no gene match.